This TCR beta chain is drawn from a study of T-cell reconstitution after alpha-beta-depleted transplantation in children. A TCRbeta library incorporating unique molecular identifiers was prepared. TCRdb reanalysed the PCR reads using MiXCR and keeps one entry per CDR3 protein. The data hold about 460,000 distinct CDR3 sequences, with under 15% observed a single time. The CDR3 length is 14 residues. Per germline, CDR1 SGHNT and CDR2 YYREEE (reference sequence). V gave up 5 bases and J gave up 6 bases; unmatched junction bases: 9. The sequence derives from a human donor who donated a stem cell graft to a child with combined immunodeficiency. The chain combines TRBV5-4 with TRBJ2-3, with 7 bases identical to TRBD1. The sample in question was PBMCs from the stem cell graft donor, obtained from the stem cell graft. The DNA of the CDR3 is TGTGCCAGCAGAGCGACAGGGCGAGCGGATACGCAGTATTTT. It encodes CASRATGRADTQYF. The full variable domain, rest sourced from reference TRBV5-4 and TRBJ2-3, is ETGVTQSPTHLIKTRGQQVTLRCSSQSGHNTVSWYQQALGQGPQFIFQYYREEENGRGNFPPRFSGLQFPNYSSELNVNALELDDSALYLCASRATGRADTQYFGPGTRLTVL.